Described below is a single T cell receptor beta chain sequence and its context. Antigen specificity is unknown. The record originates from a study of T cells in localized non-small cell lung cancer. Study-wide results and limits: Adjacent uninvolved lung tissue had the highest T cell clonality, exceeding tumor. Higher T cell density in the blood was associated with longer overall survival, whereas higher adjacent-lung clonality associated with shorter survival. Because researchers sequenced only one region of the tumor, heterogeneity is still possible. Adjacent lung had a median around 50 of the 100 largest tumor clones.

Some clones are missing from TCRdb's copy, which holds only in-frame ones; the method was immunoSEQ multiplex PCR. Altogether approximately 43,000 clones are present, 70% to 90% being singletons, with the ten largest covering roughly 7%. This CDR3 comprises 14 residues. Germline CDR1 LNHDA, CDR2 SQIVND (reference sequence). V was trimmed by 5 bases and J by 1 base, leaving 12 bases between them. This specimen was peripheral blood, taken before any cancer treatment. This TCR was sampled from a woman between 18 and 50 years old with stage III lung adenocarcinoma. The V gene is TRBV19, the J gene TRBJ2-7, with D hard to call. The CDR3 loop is CASSLRFSSYEQYF. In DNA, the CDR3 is TGTGCCAGTAGTTTAAGGTTCTCGTCCTACGAGCAGTACTTC.